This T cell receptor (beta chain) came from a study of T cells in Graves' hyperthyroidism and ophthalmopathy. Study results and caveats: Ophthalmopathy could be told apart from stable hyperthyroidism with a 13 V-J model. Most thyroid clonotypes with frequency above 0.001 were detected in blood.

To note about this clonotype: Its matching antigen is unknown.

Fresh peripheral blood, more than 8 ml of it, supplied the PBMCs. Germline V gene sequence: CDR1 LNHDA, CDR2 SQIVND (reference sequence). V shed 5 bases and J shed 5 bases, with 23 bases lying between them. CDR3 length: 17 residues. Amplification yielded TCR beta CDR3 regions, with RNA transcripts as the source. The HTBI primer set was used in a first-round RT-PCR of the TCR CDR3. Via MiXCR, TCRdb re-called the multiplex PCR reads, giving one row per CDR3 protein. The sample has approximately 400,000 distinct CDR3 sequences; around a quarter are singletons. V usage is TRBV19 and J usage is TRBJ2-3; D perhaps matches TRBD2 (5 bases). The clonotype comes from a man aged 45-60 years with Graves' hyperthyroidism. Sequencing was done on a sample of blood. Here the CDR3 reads CASSVLAPSGSRDTQYF. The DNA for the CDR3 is TGTGCCAGTAGTGTCCTCGCCCCCTCGGGAAGTCGAGATACGCAGTATTTT.